These 20 T cell receptor beta chains came from one sample sequenced in a study of cytomegalovirus exposure and HLA in healthy donors. TCRdb's copy holds only in-frame clones and misses some; the assay was immunoSEQ multiplex PCR. The sample lists about 130,000 clones, around 95% occurring once. The material sequenced was PBMCs. Source of these receptors: a man between 18 and 29 years old in good health and CMV-seronegative.

This clone was seen a single time. The chain carries TRBV19 and TRBJ1-5; TRBD1 matches at 8 bases. The V gene's germline CDR1 is LNHDA and CDR2 SQIVND (reference sequence). This CDR3 comprises 16 residues. Trimming cost V 2 bases and J 4 bases; bases outside gene matches: 7. Here the CDR3 reads CASSIHDRGGNQPQHF. The CDR3 coding sequence is TGTGCCAGTAGTATACATGACAGGGGAGGGAATCAGCCCCAGCATTTT.

The V call is TRBV5-1, the J call TRBJ2-5; perhaps TRBD2 as D (6 bases). Per the germline V gene, CDR1 is SGHRS and CDR2 is YFSETQ. V was trimmed by 4 bases and J by 4 bases, leaving 11 bases between them. CDR3 length: 13 residues. CDR3 coding DNA: TGCGCCAGCAGCAAGACTAGGTCAGAGACCCAGTACTTC. Translated, it gives CASSKTRSETQYF.

The genes are TRBV27 and TRBJ2-1; D possibly corresponds to TRBD1 (5 bases). This CDR3 has 15 residues. V was trimmed by 3 bases and J by 3 bases, leaving 12 bases between them. Germline-derived CDR1 and CDR2 are MNHEY and SMNVEV (reference sequence). The CDR3, as DNA: TGTGCCAGCAGTTTGGGGCAGCTAATCTACAATGAGCAGTTCTTC. Protein sequence: CASSLGQLIYNEQFF.

The genes are TRBV29-1 and TRBJ2-1, with D tentatively TRBD2 (6 bases). Germline CDR1 reads SQVTM; CDR2 reads ANQGSEA. The CDR3 has 14 residues. V lost 4 bases and J 3 bases, leaving 13 bases between the germline ends. The CDR3 spells CSVASGYSYNEQFF. CDR3 nucleotide sequence: TGCAGCGTTGCGAGCGGGTATAGCTACAATGAGCAGTTCTTC.

J is TRBJ2-1 and V is TRBV11-2; 10 bases line up with TRBD2. The CDR3 contains 12 residues. Germline V gene data show CDR1 as SGHAT and CDR2 as FQNNGV. Here the CDR3 reads CGSGLADREQFF. DNA for the CDR3: TGTGGGTCCGGACTAGCGGACAGAGAGCAGTTCTTC.

V usage is TRBV28 and J usage is TRBJ2-7, with 7 bases lining up with TRBD1. With V trimmed by 7 bases and J by 3 bases, 12 bases remained unmatched. The CDR3 sequence is 15 residues long. Germline lookup yields CDR1 MDHEN and CDR2 SYDVKM. CDR3 DNA sequence: TGTGCCAGCACCCCCCCCACAGGGGATGGCTACGAGCAGTACTTC. This translates into CASTPPTGDGYEQYF.

The chain uses TRBV18 and TRBJ2-2; a weak D match, TRBD2 (6 bases). The CDR3 loop spans 16 amino acids. Germline V CDR1 and CDR2: KGHSH, LQKENI. Trimming took off 2 bases at V and 2 bases at J, with 12 bases between the two ends. The CDR3 sequence: CASSPWGEANTGELFF. CDR3 DNA: TGTGCCAGCTCACCATGGGGGGAGGCCAACACCGGGGAGCTGTTTTTT. Drawing the rest from reference TRBV18 and TRBJ2-2, the complete variable domain is NAGVMQNPRHLVRRRGQEARLRCSPMKGHSHVYWYRQLPEEGLKFMVYLQKENIIDESGMPKERFSAEFPKEGPSILRIQQVVRGDSAAYFCASSPWGEANTGELFFGEGSRLTVL.

The count of this clone is one. This chain links TRBV5-6 with TRBJ2-2; D possibly corresponds to TRBD1 (5 bases). The ends were cut back, 1 base at V and 7 bases at J, with 20 bases in the middle. This CDR3 contains 17 residues. Germline V CDR1 and CDR2: SGHDT, YYEEEE. CDR3 nucleotide sequence: TGTGCCAGCAGCTTGACTGGGGATTTAGGGGATGGCGGGGAGCTGTTTTTT. Protein sequence: CASSLTGDLGDGGELFF.

The genes are TRBV25-1 and TRBJ2-3; TRBD1 is a possible D gene (6 bases). Trimming shortened V by 5 bases and J by 4 bases, and 16 bases separated the two germline ends. CDR1 MGHDK and CDR2 SYGVNS come from the germline V gene. There are 15 residues in the CDR3. The CDR3 nucleotides are TGTGCCAGCAGTACCGGACAGACCGGGGCAGATACGCAGTATTTT. Translated, it gives CASSTGQTGADTQYF.

The chain links TRBV9 to TRBJ2-3; the D gene is possibly TRBD2 (7 bases). Germline values: CDR1 SGDLS, CDR2 YYNGEE. There are 16 residues in the CDR3. V shed 2 bases and J shed 0 bases, with 13 bases lying between them. DNA for the CDR3: TGTGCCAGCAGCGTGGGGGGGGCAGCTAGCACAGATACGCAGTATTTT. This encodes CASSVGGAASTDTQYF.

The sample holds one count of this clone. The gene calls are TRBV28 and TRBJ1-1; D may be TRBD1 (5 bases). Trimming took off 2 bases at V and 11 bases at J, with 12 bases between the two ends. Germline-derived CDR1 and CDR2 are MDHEN and SYDVKM. This CDR3 spans 12 amino acids. CDR3 DNA sequence: TGTGCCAGCAGTTTAGTATGGGGGGACGCTTTCTTT. Amino acid sequence: CASSLVWGDAFF.

The chain has TRBV30 and TRBJ2-2; TRBD2 aligns across 13 bases. The CDR3 has 14 amino acids. The germline gives CDR1 GTSNPN, CDR2 SVGIG (reference sequence). The V segment lost 5 bases and the J segment 11 bases; nucleotides outside the gene matches: 8. CDR3 DNA sequence: TGTGCCTGGGCCGTCGGGACTAGCGGGATCGAGCTGTTTTTT. Encoded protein: CAWAVGTSGIELFF.

The rearrangement links TRBV9 to TRBJ2-1, with TRBD2 matching over 15 bases. The J segment lost 10 bases and the V segment lost 2 bases, leaving 4 bases of the junction unmatched. Germline-derived CDR1 and CDR2 are SGDLS and YYNGEE. This CDR3 is built from 15 residues. CDR3 loop: CASSVGGTSGGEQFF. The DNA of the CDR3 is TGTGCCAGCAGCGTTGGCGGGACTAGCGGGGGGGAGCAGTTCTTC.

The chain carries TRBV19 and TRBJ2-7; 7 bases fit TRBD1. Germline V gives CDR1 LNHDA, CDR2 SQIVND (reference sequence). The V gene end was trimmed by 5 bases and the J gene end by 2 bases; junction bases not matched to a gene: 3. This CDR3 has 13 residues. This CDR3 is CASSPGQTYEQYF. CDR3 in DNA: TGTGCCAGTAGTCCGGGACAGACCTACGAGCAGTACTTC.

The gene calls are TRBV4-3 and TRBJ2-2, with D maybe TRBD2 (6 bases). The length of the CDR3 is 18 residues. Germline assignment: CDR1 LGHNA and CDR2 YSLEER. Trimming shortened V by 0 bases and J by 4 bases, and 18 bases separated the two germline ends. Here the CDR3 reads CASSQDRGGARRTGELFF. The DNA of the CDR3 is TGCGCCAGCAGCCAAGATAGGGGCGGGGCGAGACGCACCGGGGAGCTGTTTTTT.

The CDR3 region is CASSLSGVYEQYF. CDR3 in DNA: TGTGCCAGCAGTCTTAGCGGAGTCTACGAGCAGTACTTC. The rearrangement uses TRBV7-9 and TRBJ2-7; tentative D call: TRBD2 (6 bases). The V gene's germline CDR1 is SEHNR and CDR2 FQNEAQ (reference sequence). Trimming cost V 6 bases and J 3 bases, with 12 bases left between them. The CDR3 contains 13 residues.

This chain connects TRBV5-4 to TRBJ2-7, with D unclear. Per the germline V gene, CDR1 is SGHNT and CDR2 is YYREEE (reference sequence). This CDR3 region has 15 residues. With 4 bases removed from V and 4 bases from J, the gap between germline ends came to 18 bases. CDR3 DNA sequence: TGTGCCAGCAGCGCCAGCCCAGCCTCCGGGTACGAGCAGTACTTC. Translated: CASSASPASGYEQYF.

The V gene is TRBV25-1, the J gene TRBJ2-2; a weak D match, TRBD1 (5 bases). The CDR3 is 13 residues long. The ends were cut back, 6 bases at V and 2 bases at J, with 7 bases in the middle. Germline V lookup: CDR1 MGHDK, CDR2 SYGVNS. The CDR3 DNA sequence: TGTGCCAGCAGGACAGAAAACACCGGGGAGCTGTTTTTT. Amino acids: CASRTENTGELFF. Full variable domain (remainder filled in from reference TRBV25-1 and TRBJ2-2): EADIYQTPRYLVIGTGKKITLECSQTMGHDKMYWYQQDPGMELHLIHYSYGVNSTEKGDLSSESTVSRIRTEHFPLTLESARPSHTSQYLCASRTENTGELFFGEGSRLTVL.

CDR3 DNA: TGTGCCAGCAGTTATGGACAGGTTAGGGAAAAACTGTTTTTT. It encodes CASSYGQVREKLFF. The chain carries TRBV6-5 and TRBJ1-4; 7 bases are shared with TRBD1. The length of the CDR3 is 14 residues. CDR1 and CDR2 from the germline V gene are MNHEY and SVGAGI. Trimming at V came to 3 bases and at J to 8 bases, leaving 6 bases not matched to a gene.

The CDR3 loop is CATLFEGGDQPQHF. DNA for the CDR3: TGTGCCACCCTTTTTGAGGGAGGGGATCAGCCCCAGCATTTT. The chain joins TRBV6-5 to TRBJ1-5, with D possibly matching TRBD1 (5 bases). Trimming stripped 10 bases from V and 5 bases from J, with 18 bases between. The V gene's germline CDR1 is MNHEY and CDR2 SVGAGI. The CDR3 runs 14 residues.